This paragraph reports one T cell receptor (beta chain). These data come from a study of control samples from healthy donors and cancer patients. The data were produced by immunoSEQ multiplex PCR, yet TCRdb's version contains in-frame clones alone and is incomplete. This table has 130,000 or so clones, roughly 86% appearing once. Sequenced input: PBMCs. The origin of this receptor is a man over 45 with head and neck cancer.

The CDR3 DNA sequence: TGCGCCAGCAGGAGGTCATCTGGGGGGTGGGTCGCCGGGGAGCTGTTTTTT. It yields the protein CASRRSSGGWVAGELFF. J is TRBJ2-2 and V is TRBV10-2, with D tentatively TRBD2 (6 bases). V was shortened by 6 bases and J by 6 bases, with 23 bases between the two germline ends. CDR1 and CDR2 from the germline V gene are WSHSY and SAAADI. This CDR3 comprises 17 residues.